Shown below are 12 T cell receptor beta chains from a single sample sequenced in a study of early T cells in non-severe SARS-CoV-2 infection. TCRdb analysed the 5' RACE reads with MiXCR anew, one entry per CDR3 protein. The data show under 100,000 distinct CDR3 sequences, roughly 13% seen once. The sequencing sample was made of whole blood. The receptors shown here come from an adult who was a healthcare worker with PCR-confirmed SARS-CoV-2 infection or an uninfected control (not recorded which).

This clonotype was seen more than once but under ten times. CDR3 nucleotides: TGTGCCAGCAGCTACGGGGAAGCTAACTATGGCTACACCTTC. The encoded protein is CASSYGEANYGYTF. The chain links TRBV7-9 to TRBJ1-2; D is unclear. V dropped 4 bases and J dropped 0 bases, with 9 bases sitting between them. Germline V gene lookup returns CDR1 SEHNR and CDR2 FQNEAQ (reference sequence). The CDR3 is made up of 14 amino acids.

This clonotype came up many times. The V call is TRBV18, the J call TRBJ1-2, with a weak D call TRBD1 (5 bases). CDR3 length equals 15 residues. With 6 bases removed from V and 7 bases from J, the gap between germline ends came to 21 bases. CDR1 KGHSH and CDR2 LQKENI come from the germline V gene. The CDR3 loop is CASSPDGSERGGYTF. CDR3 nucleotides: TGTGCCAGCTCTCCGGACGGTTCAGAGAGGGGTGGCTACACCTTC.

This chain uses TRBV6-5 with TRBJ1-1; 7 nucleotides align to TRBD1. Germline V gene data show CDR1 as MNHEY and CDR2 as SVGAGI. This CDR3 spans 14 amino acids. Losses at the gene ends were 2 bases for V and 3 bases for J; bases not matched to a gene: 3. CDR3: CASSYRGQDTEAFF. CDR3 DNA sequence: TGTGCCAGCAGTTACAGGGGGCAGGACACTGAAGCTTTCTTT.

This clonotype was observed a handful of times. The chain combines TRBV10-1 with TRBJ2-1; D gene unclear. Germline V gene sequence: CDR1 WNHNN, CDR2 SYGVQD (reference sequence). Trimming shortened V by 2 bases and J by 7 bases, and 12 bases separated the two germline ends. The CDR3 covers 14 residues. This chain's CDR3 is CASSESPGSNEQFF. For the CDR3, the DNA is TGCGCCAGCAGTGAGAGCCCAGGATCGAATGAGCAGTTCTTC.

The chain has TRBV10-2 and TRBJ2-5, with 8 bases identical to TRBD2. The germline gives CDR1 WSHSY, CDR2 SAAADI. The CDR3 sequence is 13 residues long. Trimming removed 10 bases from V and 3 bases from J; junction bases left unmatched: 7. CDR3 DNA sequence: TGCGCCACCGAGCGGGGGCCAAAAGAGACCCAGTACTTC. Translated: CATERGPKETQYF.

The rearrangement joins TRBV6-5 to TRBJ1-1; D is ambiguous. This CDR3 region has 14 residues. V lost 9 bases to trimming and J lost 3 bases, with 17 bases between them. CDR1 is MNHEY, CDR2 SVGAGI, per germline. The CDR3 spells CARRTTGVDTEAFF. The CDR3 nucleotides are TGTGCCAGAAGAACAACTGGGGTTGACACTGAAGCTTTCTTT.

The genes are TRBV5-4 and TRBJ1-2; D unresolved. This CDR3 is built from 14 residues. Trimming took 1 base from V and 0 from J, leaving 7 bases between them. CDR1 is SGHNT, CDR2 YYREEE, per germline (reference sequence). The CDR3, as DNA: TGTGCCAGCAGCTTGTGGCAGGCTAACTATGGCTACACCTTC. As protein: CASSLWQANYGYTF.

This clonotype turned up a few times. This rearrangement joins TRBV19 to TRBJ1-1; tentative D call: TRBD1 (5 bases). Per the germline V gene, CDR1 is LNHDA and CDR2 is SQIVND (reference sequence). The CDR3 is 13 amino acids. The germline V and J ends were trimmed by 7 bases and 6 bases, with 15 bases remaining between them. This CDR3 reads CASNRIVGSEAFF. CDR3 in DNA: TGTGCCAGTAACAGGATCGTGGGGTCTGAAGCTTTCTTT.

This clonotype was observed at least ten times. The rearrangement links TRBV7-2 to TRBJ2-3; 9 positions match TRBD2. J lost 1 base, V lost 5 bases, and 10 bases had no gene match. This CDR3 is built from 17 residues. In germline, CDR1 is SGHTA, CDR2 FQGNSA. The CDR3 DNA sequence: TGTGCCAGCAGCAAACGTTCTAGCGGGGCTGGCACAGATACGCAGTATTTT. Protein product: CASSKRSSGAGTDTQYF.

This sequence joins TRBV28 and TRBJ2-3; 7 nucleotides agree with TRBD1. Germline CDR1 MDHEN, CDR2 SYDVKM. The CDR3 length is 15 residues. Germline trimming cut 6 bases from V and 4 bases from J; bases unmatched to any gene: 10. CDR3 nucleotide sequence: TGTGCCAGCAGCCCAAGACAGGGTGGACCAGATACGCAGTATTTT. This encodes CASSPRQGGPDTQYF.

This clonotype came up a few times. The chain links TRBV5-5 to TRBJ2-7, with 7 positions matching TRBD1. The CDR3 totals 17 residues. Trimming cost V 4 bases and J 3 bases; bases outside gene matches: 16. In germline, CDR1 is SGHKS, CDR2 YYEKEE (reference sequence). The CDR3 nucleotides read TGTGCCAGCAGCGCACAGGGGAAATCGGTCCGATACTACGAGCAGTACTTC. This sequence encodes CASSAQGKSVRYYEQYF.

This chain connects TRBV5-1 to TRBJ2-1; D possibly corresponds to TRBD1 (5 bases). This CDR3 contains 13 residues. Trimming pared 2 bases from V and 7 bases from J, leaving 10 bases between. Germline CDR1 is SGHRS and CDR2 is YFSETQ. DNA for the CDR3: TGCGCCAGCAGCTTACTACAGGTGAATGAGCAGTTCTTC. Translation: CASSLLQVNEQFF.